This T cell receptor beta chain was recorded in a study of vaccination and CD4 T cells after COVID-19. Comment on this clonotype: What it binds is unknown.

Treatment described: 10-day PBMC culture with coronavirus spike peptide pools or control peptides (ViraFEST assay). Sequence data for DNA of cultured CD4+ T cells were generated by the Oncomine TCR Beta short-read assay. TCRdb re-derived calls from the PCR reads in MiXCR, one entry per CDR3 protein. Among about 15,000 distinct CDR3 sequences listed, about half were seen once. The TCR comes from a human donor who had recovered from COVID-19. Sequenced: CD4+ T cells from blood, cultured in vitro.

In DNA, the CDR3 is TGTGCCAGCAGCACTCCCCGAGGGGCGTCTTCACCCCTCCACTTT. Its translation: CASSTPRGASSPLHF. The chain employs TRBV11-3 and TRBJ1-6; a weak D match, TRBD1 (5 bases). The CDR3 totals 15 residues. V lost 5 bases, J lost 9 bases, and 17 bases lay in between. CDR1 is SGHNT, CDR2 YENEEA, per germline.